These 9 T cell receptor beta chains share one sample of origin, sequenced in a study of regulatory T cells in long-lasting Graves disease. Time point indicated: newly diagnosed GD, antithyroid drugs for less than 3 months. PBMC RNA was the source of the TCR library. Investigators prepared the TCR beta libraries by applying iRepertoire HTBI primers and Arm-PCR of CDR3 regions. TCRdb reprocessed the multiplex PCR reads with MiXCR, giving one entry per CDR3 protein. Of about 540,000 distinct CDR3 sequences detected, about 13% appear once; the ten largest clones hold roughly a tenth. A further study also used this sample, focusing on T cells in Graves' hyperthyroidism and ophthalmopathy.

This material consisted of peripheral blood mononuclear cells (PBMCs), taken at new diagnosis, from a patient treated with antithyroid drugs. All receptors derive from a man under 40 with Graves disease.

This clonotype showed up just a few times. The V gene is TRBV20-1, the J gene TRBJ2-7; possible D gene TRBD2, 8 bases. Germline assignment: CDR1 DFQATT and CDR2 SNEGSKA (reference sequence). Trimming took 6 bases from V and 3 from J, leaving 27 bases between them. The CDR3 is 17 amino acids. The CDR3 sequence: CSAPPISGTDILYEQYF. CDR3 coding DNA: TGCAGTGCCCCCCCGATTAGCGGGACAGATATACTCTACGAGCAGTACTTC.

This clonotype was counted ten times or more. This chain links TRBV30 with TRBJ2-5; D is unresolved. This CDR3 has 12 residues. The V end was cut by 1 base, the J end by 3 bases, with 6 bases between. Germline lookup yields CDR1 GTSNPN and CDR2 SVGIG (reference sequence). CDR3 DNA: TGTGCCTGGAGTGCATCTAAAGAGACCCAGTACTTC. Protein product: CAWSASKETQYF. Full variable domain (outside the CDR3, taken from reference TRBV30 and TRBJ2-5): SQTIHQWPATLVQPVGSPLSLECTVEGTSNPNLYWYRQAAGRGLQLLFYSVGIGQISSEVPQNLSASRPQDRQFILSSKKLLLSDSGFYLCAWSASKETQYFGPGTRLLVL.

This clonotype was counted ten times or more. CDR3 DNA sequence: TGTGCCAGCAGTTCGGGGCCAGGGGGAGAAAAACTGTTTTTT. Residues: CASSSGPGGEKLFF. The genes are TRBV27 and TRBJ1-4; 7 bases map to TRBD1. CDR3 length: 14 residues. After removal of 4 bases from V and 8 bases from J, the junction contained 7 bases not matched to a gene. Germline CDR1 reads MNHEY; CDR2 reads SMNVEV (reference sequence).

In this sample, this clonotype turned up many times. The chain's CDR3 is CASSLEGAEFSYEQYF. Written as DNA, the CDR3 is TGTGCCAGCAGCTTAGAGGGGGCAGAATTCTCCTACGAGCAGTACTTC. The V call is TRBV7-8, the J call TRBJ2-7, with TRBD1 matching 7 bases. V was pared by 1 base and J by 0 bases, with 6 bases of the junction left unmatched. The CDR3 extends over 16 amino acids. Germline V gene sequence: CDR1 SGHVS, CDR2 FQNEAQ. Looking up the rest from reference TRBV7-8 and TRBJ2-7 gives the full variable domain: GAGVSQSPRYKVAKRGQDVALRCDPISGHVSLFWYQQALGQGPEFLTYFQNEAQLDKSGLPSDRFFAERPEGSVSTLKIQRTQQEDSAVYLCASSLEGAEFSYEQYFGPGTRLTVT.

This clonotype was seen many times. The genes are TRBV15 and TRBJ1-2, with 7 bases matching TRBD1. CDR1 is LNHNV and CDR2 is YYDKDF in the germline V gene (reference sequence). V lost 8 bases to trimming and J lost 3 bases; unmatched junction nucleotides: 9. The CDR3 consists of 14 residues. CDR3 sequence: CATSQGGWDYGYTF. The CDR3 DNA follows: TGTGCCACCTCCCAGGGGGGATGGGACTATGGCTACACCTTC.

The chain couples TRBV5-6 to TRBJ2-1; a weak D match, TRBD2 (6 bases). The CDR3 consists of 18 residues. Germline assignment: CDR1 SGHDT and CDR2 YYEEEE. The V end was cut by 1 base, the J end by 0 bases, with 17 bases between. For the CDR3, the DNA is TGTGCCAGCAGCTTGCAAATAGCGGCACGAGGCTCCTACAATGAGCAGTTCTTC. Protein product: CASSLQIAARGSYNEQFF. The whole variable domain, remainder taken from reference TRBV5-6 and TRBJ2-1, is DAGVTQSPTHLIKTRGQQVTLRCSPKSGHDTVSWYQQALGQGPQFIFQYYEEEERQRGNFPDRFSGHQFPNYSSELNVNALLLGDSALYLCASSLQIAARGSYNEQFFGPGTRLTVL.

The chain joins TRBV3-1 to TRBJ2-4, with D perhaps matching TRBD2 (7 bases). The CDR3 covers 19 residues. V was shortened by 5 bases and J by 0 bases, with 23 bases between the two germline ends. Per the germline V gene, CDR1 is LGHDT and CDR2 is YNNKEL (reference sequence). DNA for the CDR3: TGTGCCAGCAGCTCAAGGGGGGGCTCTCATCTTTTAGCCAAAAACATTCAGTACTTC. As protein: CASSSRGGSHLLAKNIQYF.

This clonotype has ten or more counts. The genes are TRBV7-2 and TRBJ2-3; 10 bases are a match to TRBD2. The junction had 9 bases not matched to a gene; V was cut back by 5 bases and J by 4 bases. The CDR3 has 16 amino acids. CDR1 is SGHTA and CDR2 is FQGNSA in the germline V gene. The DNA of the CDR3 is TGTGCCAGCAGCCCGAGCGGGAGGGCCTTTTCAGATACGCAGTATTTT. Encoded protein: CASSPSGRAFSDTQYF.

This clonotype has a handful of counts. This chain joins TRBV15 and TRBJ2-7; 10 bases match TRBD1. The CDR3 consists of 14 residues. Per the germline V gene, CDR1 is LNHNV and CDR2 is YYDKDF (reference sequence). Trimming took 3 bases from V and 4 from J; bases not matched to a gene: 3. As DNA, the CDR3 is TGTGCCACCAGCAGGACAGGGGGCGATTACGAGCAGTACTTC. This sequence encodes CATSRTGGDYEQYF.